The following is a TCR beta chain sequence with its context. Its antigen is currently not known. Base-call qualities are not available, and no considerably larger clone is one nucleotide away. After removal of 4 bases from V and 4 bases from J, the junction retains 8 bases not matched to a gene. The CDR3 measures 16 amino acids from cysteine to phenylalanine. Here the CDR3 DNA is all that survives: 48 bases in frame from base 1. CDR1 and CDR2 were assigned from the germline V gene (reference sequence) as MNHEY and SMNVEV. The data are from a study of blood T cell repertoires in COVID-19 (TCRdb year 2020). For the study in its entirety: Collaborator samples came from the United States, Italy and Spain and covered acute and convalescent phases of COVID-19. The material from the prospective study consisted of cDNA or gDNA derived from T cells, B-cell-depleted T cells, or PBMCs. The dataset comprised deeply sampled blood TCRbeta repertoires from subjects exposed to, actively infected with, or recovered from COVID-19. The repertoires were released in a freely available public database meant as a resource for research on the immune response to SARS-CoV-2. Samples were obtained from the ongoing ImmuneRACE study (first 160 participants) and from approximately 1,200 subjects provided by 6 global collaborators. The sample metadata nearly always contained a de-identified subject ID, COVID-19 status, age in years and sex. Where available, HLA class I and class II types were obtained from metadata supplied by the sample provider rather than from assay-based typing. Broader findings and caveats from the paper: The amount of clinical and demographic metadata varied by source and participant and was provided uncurated.

Whole blood was collected in K2EDTA tubes by collaborating institutions according to the institutions' own protocols. For TCRbeta analysis, collaborators shipped samples in one of three forms: frozen whole blood, isolated PBMCs, or DNA extracted from either of those sample types. TCRbeta CDR3 regions were amplified from genomic DNA by means of the immunoSEQ Assay, a bias-controlled multiplex PCR. Turning to the authors' computational methods: Within the assay, amplification of reference gene primers was used to estimate how many nucleated cells each sample contained. Sequence reads were collapsed and filtered to measure the absolute abundance of every unique TCRbeta CDR3 rearrangement. For each sample, productive Simpson clonality was calculated as the square root of Simpson's diversity index over productive rearrangements. This immuneACCESS table, as held by TCRdb, lists in-frame sequences with V and J called but not all clones. Of the missing ones, under half trace to an unresolved V gene in checked studies; the others have no known cause. The V and J calls and clone size were taken over from that table, and D and trimming were inferred from the DNA. Recorded for this sample are 25,000 to 35,000 clones; 75% to 90% of them occurred a single time. About 15% of the sample is taken by the ten largest.

Sample: peripheral blood. The receptor was derived from a man older than 75 with acute or convalescent COVID-19. The rearranged chain carries TRBV27 and TRBJ2-2, and 8 junction bases match TRBD2. The DNA is TGTGCCAGCAGTTCCCGGGGGGGCCGTGGCACCGGGGAGCTGTTTTTT. This is translated as CASSSRGGRGTGELFF.